The clone carrying this T cell receptor beta chain was counted only a few times. Its antigen is unknown. These data originate in a study of cytomegalovirus exposure and HLA in healthy donors. Study-level information: Out of 150 million to 200 million T cells, an earlier analysis found 117 million unique TCR beta sequences in total. Findings and limits, study-wide: Excluded: some indistinguishable V segments such as TRBV6-2 and TRBV6-3. Most observed TCR sequences were rare, whereas some public TCRs were detected in many donors.

After removal of 2 bases from V and 2 bases from J, the junction contained 7 bases not matched to a gene. Germline V CDR1 and CDR2: LNHNV, YYDKDF (reference sequence). CDR3 size: 17 residues. The PCR was carried out with 60 Vbeta primers and 13 Jbeta primers. Only in-frame clones appear in the TCRdb table, and some are missing; sequencing was by immunoSEQ multiplex PCR. This table has 130,000 to 150,000 clones, 70% to 75% appearing once. This TCR came from a woman between 40 and 55 years old in good health and CMV-seronegative. The chain joins TRBV15 to TRBJ1-2; 11 nucleotides match TRBD1. Sequenced material: PBMCs. The CDR3 DNA reads TGTGCCACCAGCAGAACGGACAGGGGGCACCGGAACTATGGCTACACCTTC. Its protein is CATSRTDRGHRNYGYTF.